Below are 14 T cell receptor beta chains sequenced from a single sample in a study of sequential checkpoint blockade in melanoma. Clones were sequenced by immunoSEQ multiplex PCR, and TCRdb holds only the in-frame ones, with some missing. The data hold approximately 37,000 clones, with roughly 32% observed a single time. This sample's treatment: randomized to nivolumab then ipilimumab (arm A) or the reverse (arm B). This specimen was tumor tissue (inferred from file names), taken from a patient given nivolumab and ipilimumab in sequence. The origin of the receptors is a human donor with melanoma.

The CDR3 loop reads CASSRSPGATPYEQYF. In nucleotides, the CDR3 is TGTGCCAGCAGCCGATCCCCAGGGGCCACCCCTTACGAGCAGTACTTC. The V and J genes are TRBV6-4 and TRBJ2-7, with D perhaps TRBD1 (6 bases). V lost 6 bases to trimming and J lost 4 bases, with 22 bases between them. From germline, CDR1 is MRHNA and CDR2 SNTAGT. This CDR3 is 16 amino acids long.

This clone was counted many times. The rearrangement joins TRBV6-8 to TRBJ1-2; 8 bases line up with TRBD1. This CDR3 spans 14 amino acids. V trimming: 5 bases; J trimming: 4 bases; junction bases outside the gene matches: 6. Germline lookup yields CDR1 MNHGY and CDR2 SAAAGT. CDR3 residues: CASSLSQGAYGYTF. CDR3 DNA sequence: TGTGCCAGCAGTCTATCTCAGGGGGCCTATGGCTACACCTTC.

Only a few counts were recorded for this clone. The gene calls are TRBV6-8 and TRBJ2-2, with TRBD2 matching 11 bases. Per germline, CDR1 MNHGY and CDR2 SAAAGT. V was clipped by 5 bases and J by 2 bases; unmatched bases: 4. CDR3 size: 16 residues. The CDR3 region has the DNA TGTGCCAGCAGTCCACTAGCGGGAGCCAACACCGGGGAGCTGTTTTTT. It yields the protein CASSPLAGANTGELFF.

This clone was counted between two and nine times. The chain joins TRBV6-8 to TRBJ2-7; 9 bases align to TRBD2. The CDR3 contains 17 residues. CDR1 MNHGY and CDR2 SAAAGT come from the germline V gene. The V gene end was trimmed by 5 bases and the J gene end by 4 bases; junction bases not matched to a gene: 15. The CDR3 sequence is CASSPLTGTAGGYEQYF. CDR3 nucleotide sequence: TGTGCCAGCAGTCCTTTAACAGGGACTGCGGGGGGGTACGAGCAGTACTTC.

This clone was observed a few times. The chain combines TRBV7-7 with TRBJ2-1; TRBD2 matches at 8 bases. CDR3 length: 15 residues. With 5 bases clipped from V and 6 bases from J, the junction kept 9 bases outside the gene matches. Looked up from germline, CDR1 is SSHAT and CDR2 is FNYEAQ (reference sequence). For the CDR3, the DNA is TGTGCCAGCAGCCCACGCGCAGCGGGAGCCAATGAGCAGTTCTTC. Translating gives CASSPRAAGANEQFF.

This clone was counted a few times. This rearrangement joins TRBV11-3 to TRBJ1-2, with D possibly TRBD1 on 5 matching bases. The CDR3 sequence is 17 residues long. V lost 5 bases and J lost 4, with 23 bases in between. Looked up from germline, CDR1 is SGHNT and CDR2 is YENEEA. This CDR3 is CASSSDSGTLGAYGYTF. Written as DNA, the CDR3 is TGTGCCAGCAGCAGCGACTCAGGGACGCTGGGCGCCTATGGCTACACCTTC.

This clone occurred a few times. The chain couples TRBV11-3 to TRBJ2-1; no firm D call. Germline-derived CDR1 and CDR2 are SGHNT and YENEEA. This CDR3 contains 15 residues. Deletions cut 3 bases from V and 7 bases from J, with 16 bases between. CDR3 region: CASSLVAGIINEQFF. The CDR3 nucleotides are TGTGCCAGCAGCTTGGTGGCAGGAATCATTAATGAGCAGTTCTTC. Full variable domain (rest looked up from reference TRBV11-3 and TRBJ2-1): EAGVVQSPRYKIIEKKQPVAFWCNPISGHNTLYWYLQNLGQGPELLIRYENEEAVDDSQLPKDRFSAERLKGVDSTLKIQPAELGDSAVYLCASSLVAGIINEQFFGPGTRLTVL.

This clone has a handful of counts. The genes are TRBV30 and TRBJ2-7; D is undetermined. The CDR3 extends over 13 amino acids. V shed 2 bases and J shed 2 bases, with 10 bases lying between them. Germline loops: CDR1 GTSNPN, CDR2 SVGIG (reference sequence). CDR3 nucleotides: TGTGCCTGGAGTAAACCCGCGCCCTACGAGCAGTACTTC. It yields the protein CAWSKPAPYEQYF.

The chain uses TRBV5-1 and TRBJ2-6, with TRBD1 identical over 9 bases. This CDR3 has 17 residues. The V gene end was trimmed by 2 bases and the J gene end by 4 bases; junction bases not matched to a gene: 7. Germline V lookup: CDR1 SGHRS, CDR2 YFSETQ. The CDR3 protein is CASSFTGGAWGANVLTF. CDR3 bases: TGCGCCAGCAGCTTCACAGGGGGCGCGTGGGGGGCCAACGTCCTGACTTTC.

CDR3 nucleotide sequence: TGTGCCAGCAGTCCGGGGACTGGTTACGAGCAGTACTTC. Translating it yields CASSPGTGYEQYF. V and J are TRBV6-8 and TRBJ2-7; weak D call: TRBD2 (6 bases). The germline V gene encodes CDR1 MNHGY and CDR2 SAAAGT. Trimming removed 5 bases from V and 4 bases from J, with 12 bases in between. CDR3 length equals 13 residues.

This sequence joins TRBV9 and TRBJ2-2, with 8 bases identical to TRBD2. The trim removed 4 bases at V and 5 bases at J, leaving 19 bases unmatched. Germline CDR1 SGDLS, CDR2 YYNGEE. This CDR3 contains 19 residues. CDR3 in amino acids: CASSTHRYKSGGGTGELFF. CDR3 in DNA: TGTGCCAGCAGCACCCACCGTTATAAGAGCGGGGGAGGAACCGGGGAGCTGTTTTTT.

Written as DNA, the CDR3 is TGCGCCAGCAATCGAGGGGCAGACACCGGGGAGCTGTTTTTT. It codes for CASNRGADTGELFF. The rearrangement joins TRBV5-1 to TRBJ2-2; TRBD1 or TRBD2 may be the D gene (5 bases each). CDR1 SGHRS and CDR2 YFSETQ come from the germline V gene. The CDR3 loop spans 14 amino acids. V shed 6 bases and J shed 3 bases, with 12 bases lying between them.

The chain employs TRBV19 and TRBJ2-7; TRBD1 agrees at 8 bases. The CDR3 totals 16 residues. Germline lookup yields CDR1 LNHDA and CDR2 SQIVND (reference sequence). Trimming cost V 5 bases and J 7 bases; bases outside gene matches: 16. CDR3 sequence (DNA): TGTGCCAGTAGTCTAGCAGGGGGCGCGGGTGGAGAGGAGCAGTACTTC. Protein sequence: CASSLAGGAGGEEQYF.

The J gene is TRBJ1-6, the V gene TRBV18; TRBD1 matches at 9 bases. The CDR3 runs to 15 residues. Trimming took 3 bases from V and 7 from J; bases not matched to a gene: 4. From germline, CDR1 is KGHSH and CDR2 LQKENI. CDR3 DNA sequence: TGTGCCAGCTCACCTTCCGGGACAGGGAATTCACCCCTCCACTTT. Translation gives CASSPSGTGNSPLHF.